This TCR beta chain was recovered during a study of blood T cell repertoires in COVID-19. In the study overall: Both acute and convalescent COVID-19 samples were obtained from the United States, Italy and Spain. The analysed material was cDNA or gDNA that came from T cells, B-cell-depleted T cells, or PBMCs.

Original methodology: Amplification with reference gene primers provided the estimates of nucleated cell counts. Produced via immunoSEQ multiplex PCR; TCRdb's table is partial and in-frame only. V and J calls plus clone size are reproduced from that table; the DNA served to infer D and trimming. The sample holds fewer than 75,000 clones, over 80% seen once. CDR1 and CDR2 from the germline V gene are MNHEY and SMNVEV (reference sequence). The ends were cut back, 4 bases at V and 4 bases at J, with 13 bases in the middle. CDR3 size: 14 residues. The receptor comes from a human donor in a cohort sampled during active COVID-19. The sample consisted of peripheral blood. The chain has TRBV27 and TRBJ1-2, with D possibly matching TRBD1 (5 bases). The CDR3 region is CASSSGGFGYGYTF. For the CDR3, the DNA is TGTGCCAGCAGTTCCGGGGGATTCGGCTATGGCTACACCTTC.